Shown below are 20 T cell receptor beta chains from a single sample sequenced in a study of shared T cell receptors in the human thymus listed by TCRdb under 2021. Library construction relied on the immunoSEQ multiplex PCR assay. In its TCRdb copy, this immuneACCESS table keeps in-frame sequences only and misses some clones. Where compared with another copy, unresolved V genes explain less than half of these, and the others have no known cause. This sample gives about 660,000 clones in total; approximately 87% of them show up just once. 0.0094% of the sample rests with the top ten. Another study also made use of these data, one on human thymus T cells.

Input material: thymocytes. These receptor sequences come from a boy less than two years old with a congenital heart defect. Donor details come from another sample of the same person, matched by shared clones.

For the CDR3, the DNA is TGCAGCGTTGATTTAGGGCCGGGGGTTAACACTGAAGCTTTCTTT. Its translation is CSVDLGPGVNTEAFF. This chain uses TRBV29-1 with TRBJ1-1; maybe TRBD1 (5 bases). Between the trimmed V and J ends, which lost 3 bases and 2 bases, there was a span of 16 bases. The CDR3 contains 15 residues. The germline CDR1 and CDR2 sequences are SQVTM and ANQGSEA.

The V call is TRBV14, the J call TRBJ1-1; possible D gene TRBD1, 6 bases. Germline loops: CDR1 SGHDN, CDR2 FVKESK. V lost 0 bases and J 7 bases, leaving 6 bases between the germline ends. The CDR3 has 12 residues. The CDR3 here is CASSQEQGEAFF. The DNA for the CDR3 is TGTGCCAGCAGCCAAGAACAGGGTGAAGCTTTCTTT.

In regard to this clone: One end of the junction is discordant with germline, which a read error may explain. The chain couples TRBV20-1 to TRBJ1-2; D unclear. Germline V CDR1 and CDR2: DFQATT, SNEGSKA (reference sequence). This CDR3 has 11 residues. The CDR3 sequence: CSARDTDGYTF. The CDR3 nucleotides are TGCAGTGCCAGAGACACGGATGGCTACACCTTC.

This chain links TRBV11-2 with TRBJ2-1; D perhaps matches TRBD1 (6 bases). Trimming stripped 1 base from V and 4 bases from J, with 14 bases between. The length of the CDR3 is 16 residues. Looked up from germline, CDR1 is SGHAT and CDR2 is FQNNGV. The CDR3: CASSLVAGERYNEQFF. CDR3 nucleotides: TGTGCCAGCAGCTTAGTGGCAGGGGAAAGATACAATGAGCAGTTCTTC.

CDR3 protein: CASSVLRASGEKLFF. The DNA for the CDR3 is TGTGCCAGCAGCGTTCTCAGGGCGTCGGGTGAAAAACTGTTTTTT. The chain employs TRBV11-2 and TRBJ1-4, with D perhaps TRBD1 (5 bases). Trimming took 5 bases from V and 7 from J, leaving 17 bases between them. Germline assignment: CDR1 SGHAT and CDR2 FQNNGV. This CDR3 is 15 amino acids long.

V usage is TRBV7-2 and J usage is TRBJ1-1; maybe TRBD1 (5 bases). Germline lookup yields CDR1 SGHTA and CDR2 FQGNSA. CDR3 length: 11 amino acids. V was trimmed by 2 bases and J by 10 bases, leaving 8 bases between them. CDR3 sequence: CASSLQGGAFF. The CDR3 coding sequence is TGTGCCAGCAGCTTACAGGGAGGAGCTTTCTTT.

The chain combines TRBV15 with TRBJ2-3; D perhaps matches TRBD1 (5 bases). From germline, CDR1 is LNHNV and CDR2 YYDKDF (reference sequence). The CDR3 is 15 amino acids. V lost 4 bases and J 2 bases, leaving 13 bases between the germline ends. DNA for the CDR3: TGTGCCACCAGCACTCAGACAGAATTCACAGATACGCAGTATTTT. It codes for CATSTQTEFTDTQYF.

The J gene is TRBJ2-7, the V gene TRBV15; possible D gene TRBD2, 6 bases. The CDR3 totals 19 residues. Trimming cost V 0 bases and J 3 bases, with 24 bases left between them. Germline values: CDR1 LNHNV, CDR2 YYDKDF (reference sequence). CDR3 region: CATSRDPPGRRRALYEQYF. The CDR3 nucleotides read TGTGCCACCAGCAGAGATCCCCCCGGCCGGAGGAGGGCCCTCTACGAGCAGTACTTC.

This clone was observed once. The sample contains more than one DNA sequence encoding this CDR3. The chain is built from TRBV9 and TRBJ2-2; TRBD1 agrees at 7 bases. This CDR3 is built from 15 residues. Germline CDR1 reads SGDLS; CDR2 reads YYNGEE. V was pared by 2 bases and J by 3 bases, with 4 bases of the junction left unmatched. DNA of the CDR3: TGTGCCAGCAGCGTTGGCGACAGGGACACCGGGGAGCTGTTTTTT. Encoded protein: CASSVGDRDTGELFF.

This sequence joins TRBV5-1 and TRBJ2-3, with D hard to call. The length of the CDR3 is 12 residues. CDR1 SGHRS and CDR2 YFSETQ come from the germline V gene. V lost 4 bases and J lost 6, with 9 bases in between. CDR3 region: CASSPSSDTQYF. The DNA for the CDR3 is TGCGCCAGCAGCCCCTCCAGTGATACGCAGTATTTT.

V usage is TRBV29-1 and J usage is TRBJ2-5; 11 nucleotides line up with TRBD1. The junction had 7 bases not matched to a gene; V was cut back by 7 bases and J by 3 bases. CDR1 and CDR2 from the germline V gene are SQVTM and ANQGSEA. The CDR3 sequence is 14 residues long. The CDR3 spells CSAVGDRGKETQYF. DNA of the CDR3: TGCAGCGCTGTGGGGGACAGGGGGAAAGAGACCCAGTACTTC.

In this sample, this clone turned up once. The chain employs TRBV30 and TRBJ1-1; D not resolved. V shed 3 bases and J shed 5 bases, with 10 bases lying between them. CDR3 length equals 12 residues. Germline lookup yields CDR1 GTSNPN and CDR2 SVGIG (reference sequence). The CDR3 DNA sequence: TGTGCCTGGAGATCGGAGGGAACTGAAGCTTTCTTT. It encodes CAWRSEGTEAFF.

This clone was counted between two and nine times. The chain has TRBV15 and TRBJ2-7; 7 nucleotides match TRBD2. The trim removed 1 base at V and 3 bases at J, leaving 6 bases unmatched. Per the germline V gene, CDR1 is LNHNV and CDR2 is YYDKDF (reference sequence). The CDR3 is made up of 15 amino acids. The CDR3 region is CATSRASGAIYEQYF. In nucleotides, the CDR3 is TGTGCCACCAGCAGAGCTAGCGGAGCCATCTACGAGCAGTACTTC.

This clone appeared once. The V call is TRBV27, the J call TRBJ1-5, with TRBD1 as a possible D gene (5 bases). CDR3 length: 13 residues. V shed 8 bases and J shed 6 bases, with 14 bases lying between them. Germline V gives CDR1 MNHEY, CDR2 SMNVEV (reference sequence). The DNA of the CDR3 is TGTGCCAGCCGGGGGGAAGGGAGTCAGCCCCAGCATTTT. Encoded protein: CASRGEGSQPQHF.

V usage is TRBV11-2 and J usage is TRBJ1-3, with a weak D call TRBD1 (5 bases). The CDR3 loop spans 17 amino acids. Germline V CDR1 and CDR2: SGHAT, FQNNGV. The V end lost 2 bases, the J end lost 0 bases, and 14 bases lay between the germline ends. CDR3 sequence reads: CASSLKAGMTSGNTIYF. CDR3 DNA: TGTGCCAGCAGCTTAAAGGCAGGGATGACCTCTGGAAACACCATATATTTT.

For the CDR3, the DNA is TGTGCCAGCAGTTACTCGATTCACAGCAATAGGGAGACCCAGTACTTC. Its translation: CASSYSIHSNRETQYF. This chain connects TRBV6-5 to TRBJ2-5; D gene ambiguous. This CDR3 comprises 16 residues. V was pared by 0 bases and J by 5 bases, with 16 bases between. Germline lookup yields CDR1 MNHEY and CDR2 SVGAGI.

This clone has just a few counts. This chain uses TRBV27 with TRBJ2-3, with a tentative D call TRBD2 (5 bases). V lost 0 bases and J lost 1, with 11 bases in between. There are 16 residues in the CDR3. From germline, CDR1 is MNHEY and CDR2 SMNVEV (reference sequence). As DNA, the CDR3 is TGTGCCAGCAGTTTATCATGGGGAGAAGGCACAGATACGCAGTATTTT. It encodes CASSLSWGEGTDTQYF.

The chain joins TRBV30 to TRBJ1-4; a possible D gene is TRBD1 (6 bases). The length of the CDR3 is 15 residues. Germline CDR1 GTSNPN, CDR2 SVGIG (reference sequence). V lost 1 base, J lost 0 bases, and 9 bases lay in between. The CDR3 DNA reads TGTGCCTGGAGTGGCAGGGGCCCAACTAATGAAAAACTGTTTTTT. Protein: CAWSGRGPTNEKLFF. Full variable domain (remainder filled in from reference TRBV30 and TRBJ1-4): SQTIHQWPATLVQPVGSPLSLECTVEGTSNPNLYWYRQAAGRGLQLLFYSVGIGQISSEVPQNLSASRPQDRQFILSSKKLLLSDSGFYLCAWSGRGPTNEKLFFGSGTQLSVL.

The CDR3 region is CASIGDFTDTQYF. The CDR3 nucleotides are TGCGCCAGCATAGGAGACTTCACAGATACGCAGTATTTT. V usage is TRBV5-1 and J usage is TRBJ2-3; D unclear. The V end lost 6 bases, the J end lost 2 bases, and 10 bases lay between the germline ends. Germline V CDR1 and CDR2: SGHRS, YFSETQ. CDR3 length: 13 amino acids.

In this sample, this clone turned up once. The chain links TRBV4-3 to TRBJ2-5; D may be TRBD2 (6 bases). Between the trimmed V and J ends, which lost 3 bases and 1 base, there was a span of 12 bases. Germline V gives CDR1 LGHNA, CDR2 YSLEER. This CDR3 is 15 amino acids long. The CDR3 loop reads CASSQFPGGQETQYF. CDR3 bases: TGCGCCAGCAGCCAGTTCCCCGGGGGCCAAGAGACCCAGTACTTC.